These T cell receptor beta chains were read from a single sample in a study of T cell changes during pregnancy in multiple sclerosis. The data were produced by immunoSEQ multiplex PCR, yet TCRdb's version contains in-frame clones alone and is incomplete. Of just over 30,000 clones in the sample, roughly 87% are singletons; the top ten hold about 9.6%. The sequences come from CD8+ T cells from peripheral blood mononuclear cells, collected in the first trimester of pregnancy. These receptors all stem from a female donor with multiple sclerosis, enrolled in a pregnancy study. Each CDR3 is given with its conserved first and last residue. The order of the fields is clone size, V gene, D gene, J gene, CDR3 DNA, CDR3 protein. D genes are given only for firm matches. Rows may omit the clone size; those that give it use once, few, many or a size class.

abundance: medium-sized
v_gene: TRBV4-2
d_gene: TRBD2
j_gene: TRBJ2-3
CDR3nt: TGTGCCAGCAGCCAAGAGAAGGCGGGAGCAGATACGCAGTATTTT
CDR3aa: CASSQEKAGADTQYF

abundance: NA
v_gene: TRBV19
d_gene: TRBD1
j_gene: TRBJ1-1
CDR3nt: TGTGCCAGTAGTATTTGGTGGACAGGGGGCGTATTGGACACTGAAGCTTTCTTT
CDR3aa: CASSIWWTGGVLDTEAFF

abundance: NA
v_gene: TRBV6-5
d_gene: NA
j_gene: TRBJ2-7
CDR3nt: TGTGCCAGCAGTTACGGCGGGTACAGCGACGAGCAGTACTTC
CDR3aa: CASSYGGYSDEQYF

abundance: NA
v_gene: TRBV10-3
d_gene: TRBD2
j_gene: TRBJ2-1
CDR3nt: TGTGCCATCAGTGAGTCTCTACTAGCGGTAAACAATGAGCAGTTCTTC
CDR3aa: CAISESLLAVNNEQFF

abundance: NA
v_gene: TRBV7-3
d_gene: TRBD2
j_gene: TRBJ2-3
CDR3nt: TGTGCCAGCAGCTCCATAGCGGGGGGTCGTAATACGCAGTATTTT
CDR3aa: CASSSIAGGRNTQYF

abundance: NA
v_gene: TRBV19
d_gene: NA
j_gene: TRBJ1-1
CDR3nt: TGTGCCACCATGGACAGACTGAACACTGAAGCTTTCTTT
CDR3aa: CATMDRLNTEAFF

abundance: NA
v_gene: TRBV7-9
d_gene: NA
j_gene: TRBJ2-7
CDR3nt: TGTGCCAGCAGCGACACAGGGATGGACTCCTACGAGCAGTACTTC
CDR3aa: CASSDTGMDSYEQYF

abundance: NA
v_gene: TRBV5-5
d_gene: TRBD2
j_gene: TRBJ2-1
CDR3nt: TGTGCCAGCAGCTGGGGAGGGGCAACCTACAATGAGCAGTTCTTC
CDR3aa: CASSWGGATYNEQFF

abundance: NA
v_gene: TRBV7-9
d_gene: NA
j_gene: TRBJ2-7
CDR3nt: TGTGCCAGCAGCTTTGATCGAGACGAGCAGTACTTC
CDR3aa: CASSFDRDEQYF

abundance: once
v_gene: TRBV10-3
d_gene: NA
j_gene: TRBJ2-3
CDR3nt: TGTGCCATCAGTGAGTCGGGAGAGGATACGCAGTATTTT
CDR3aa: CAISESGEDTQYF

abundance: once
v_gene: TRBV9
d_gene: TRBD2
j_gene: TRBJ2-3
CDR3nt: TGTGCCAGCAGCGTAGATTCTAGCGGGTCCTACACAGATACGCAGTATTTT
CDR3aa: CASSVDSSGSYTDTQYF

abundance: few
v_gene: TRBV27
d_gene: NA
j_gene: TRBJ1-6
CDR3nt: TGTGCCAGCAGTTTATATACGGAGTCCAATTCACCCCTCCACTTT
CDR3aa: CASSLYTESNSPLHF

abundance: NA
v_gene: TRBV6-6
d_gene: NA
j_gene: TRBJ1-2
CDR3nt: TGTGCCAGCAGTTACGATTCGGGAGGGGCCGGTGGCTACACCTTC
CDR3aa: CASSYDSGGAGGYTF

abundance: once
v_gene: TRBV20-1
d_gene: NA
j_gene: TRBJ2-7
CDR3nt: TGCAGTGTCGGGGGGCTAGGCGAGCAGTACTTC
CDR3aa: CSVGGLGEQYF

abundance: once
v_gene: TRBV7-8
d_gene: TRBD1
j_gene: TRBJ2-1
CDR3nt: TGTGCCAGCAGCTTCCGGGGACAGACTCCTTACAATGAGCAGTTCTTC
CDR3aa: CASSFRGQTPYNEQFF

abundance: NA
v_gene: TRBV5-4
d_gene: NA
j_gene: TRBJ2-7
CDR3nt: TGTGCCAGCAGCAAAGACAGGATCTACGAGCAGTACTTC
CDR3aa: CASSKDRIYEQYF

abundance: NA
v_gene: TRBV6-5
d_gene: NA
j_gene: TRBJ2-4
CDR3nt: TGTGCCAGCAGCACCTCTCTAGACGCAATTCAGTACTTC
CDR3aa: CASSTSLDAIQYF

abundance: NA
v_gene: TRBV15
d_gene: TRBD2
j_gene: TRBJ2-1
CDR3nt: TGTGCCACCAGCACTAGCGGGGGGGCCGTGGATGAGCAGTTCTTC
CDR3aa: CATSTSGGAVDEQFF

abundance: once
v_gene: TRBV29-1
d_gene: TRBD1
j_gene: TRBJ2-7
CDR3nt: TGCAGCGTTGAAGATCCGAAAACCGGGACAGCCTACGAGCAGTACTTC
CDR3aa: CSVEDPKTGTAYEQYF

abundance: NA
v_gene: TRBV13
d_gene: TRBD2
j_gene: TRBJ2-7
CDR3nt: TGTGCCAGCAGCTTAGGTGCACTAGCGAGCTACGAGCAGTACTTC
CDR3aa: CASSLGALASYEQYF

abundance: few
v_gene: TRBV7-9
d_gene: NA
j_gene: TRBJ1-2
CDR3nt: TGTGCCAGCAGCCCACAGTCGACAGCTGGCTACACCTTC
CDR3aa: CASSPQSTAGYTF

abundance: NA
v_gene: TRBV30
d_gene: TRBD1
j_gene: TRBJ2-6
CDR3nt: TGTGCCTGGCTAGGACCGAGGGACAGCACGAGCTCTGGGGCCAACGTCCTGACTTTC
CDR3aa: CAWLGPRDSTSSGANVLTF

abundance: NA
v_gene: TRBV7-8
d_gene: NA
j_gene: TRBJ2-1
CDR3nt: TGTGCCAGCAGCCCGGCAAGAGGGCCCAATGAGCAGTTCTTC
CDR3aa: CASSPARGPNEQFF

abundance: NA
v_gene: TRBV27
d_gene: NA
j_gene: TRBJ2-7
CDR3nt: TGTGCCAGCAGTTTATCTCCAGGGACCTACGAGCAGTACTTC
CDR3aa: CASSLSPGTYEQYF

abundance: NA
v_gene: TRBV28
d_gene: NA
j_gene: TRBJ2-3
CDR3nt: TGTGCCAGCAGTTTAAGGACAAACACAGATACGCAGTATTTT
CDR3aa: CASSLRTNTDTQYF

abundance: NA
v_gene: TRBV27
d_gene: TRBD1
j_gene: TRBJ1-5
CDR3nt: TGTGCCAGCAGTCCTGGGACAGTTAATCAGCCCCAGCATTTT
CDR3aa: CASSPGTVNQPQHF

abundance: NA
v_gene: TRBV25-1
d_gene: NA
j_gene: TRBJ1-2
CDR3nt: TGTGCCAGCAGTGTTTTGGGGGCGAGCACCTTC
CDR3aa: CASSVLGASTF

abundance: few
v_gene: TRBV18
d_gene: TRBD1
j_gene: TRBJ1-1
CDR3nt: TGTGCCAGCTCGGACAGGGCGGACACTGAAGCTTTCTTT
CDR3aa: CASSDRADTEAFF

abundance: few
v_gene: TRBV7-9
d_gene: TRBD1
j_gene: TRBJ2-3
CDR3nt: TGTGCCAGCAGCGCAACAACCGGGACAGGAGCCACAGATACGCAGTATTTT
CDR3aa: CASSATTGTGATDTQYF

abundance: NA
v_gene: TRBV7-3
d_gene: TRBD2
j_gene: TRBJ2-5
CDR3nt: TGTGCCAGCAGCCCGAAAGGGGGACTAGCGGGTGGAGAGACCCAGTACTTC
CDR3aa: CASSPKGGLAGGETQYF

abundance: once
v_gene: TRBV5-6
d_gene: NA
j_gene: TRBJ2-3
CDR3nt: TGTGCCAGCAGCTTGGCCGTAACGGGCACAGATACGCAGTATTTT
CDR3aa: CASSLAVTGTDTQYF

abundance: NA
v_gene: TRBV19
d_gene: TRBD2
j_gene: TRBJ2-1
CDR3nt: TGTGCCAGTAGTTCAGGGGGACTAGCGGCTTTATCCTACAATGAGCAGTTCTTC
CDR3aa: CASSSGGLAALSYNEQFF

abundance: NA
v_gene: TRBV7-8
d_gene: TRBD2
j_gene: TRBJ2-7
CDR3nt: TGTGCCAGCAGCCGACCCAGGGAGTCTAGCGGGGGGACCTACGAGCAGTACTTC
CDR3aa: CASSRPRESSGGTYEQYF

abundance: NA
v_gene: TRBV9
d_gene: TRBD1
j_gene: TRBJ2-7
CDR3nt: TGTGCCAGCAGCGGGGGGACAGGGGGCTACGAGCAGTACTTC
CDR3aa: CASSGGTGGYEQYF

abundance: NA
v_gene: TRBV5-4
d_gene: TRBD1
j_gene: TRBJ2-7
CDR3nt: TGTGCCAGCAGCTCTACCCGGGACAGGGGCCCCACCCAGCAGTACTTC
CDR3aa: CASSSTRDRGPTQQYF

abundance: NA
v_gene: TRBV19
d_gene: TRBD2
j_gene: TRBJ2-1
CDR3nt: TGTGCCAGTAGTATCTCTGCGGGGGGCTACAATGAGCAGTTCTTC
CDR3aa: CASSISAGGYNEQFF

abundance: NA
v_gene: TRBV27
d_gene: NA
j_gene: TRBJ2-7
CDR3nt: TGTGCCAGCAGTTTAGTGTCAGGTCTCCACGAGCAGTACTTC
CDR3aa: CASSLVSGLHEQYF

abundance: few
v_gene: TRBV4-3
d_gene: NA
j_gene: TRBJ1-6
CDR3nt: TGCGCCAGCAGCCAAGTTCCAGGTCTGGGTTCACCCCTCCACTTT
CDR3aa: CASSQVPGLGSPLHF

abundance: NA
v_gene: TRBV9
d_gene: TRBD2
j_gene: TRBJ2-7
CDR3nt: TGTGCCAGCAGCGTAGCCAGCGGGGACTACGAGCAGTACTTC
CDR3aa: CASSVASGDYEQYF

abundance: NA
v_gene: TRBV7-8
d_gene: TRBD1
j_gene: TRBJ2-5
CDR3nt: TGTGCCAGCAGCTTGATTGGGACAGGCCCAACCCAAGAGACCCAGTACTTC
CDR3aa: CASSLIGTGPTQETQYF

abundance: medium-sized
v_gene: TRBV5-1
d_gene: NA
j_gene: TRBJ2-1
CDR3nt: TGCGCCAGCAGCTTGACTAACGTTGAGCAGTTCTTC
CDR3aa: CASSLTNVEQFF